Presented here are 19 T cell receptor beta chains from one specimen sequenced in a study of tumor-infiltrating lymphocytes in primary liver carcinoma. Co-extracted RNA and DNA came from roughly 20-30 mg of unsorted bulk tissue. From roughly 0.45 ug total RNA, TCR beta cDNA was generated with a primer in the constant region. Sequencing libraries for TCR beta derived from three nested multiplex PCR rounds that used slightly modified ARM-PCR. Amplification in the first two PCR rounds was performed using TRBV1-TRBV30 forward primers and a C-beta reverse primer for roughly 9 cycles each. Each CDR3 protein gets one entry after TCRdb re-called the multiplex PCR reads with MiXCR. The profile shows tens of thousands of distinct CDR3 sequences, roughly 71% of them singletons. The source material was tumor-adjacent normal liver tissue. The source of these receptors is a man aged 40-49 years with primary liver carcinoma and hepatitis B virus infection.

The CDR3 protein is CANNQGSNEKLFF. CDR3 bases: TGCGCCAACAACCAAGGATCCAATGAAAAACTGTTTTTT. The rearrangement uses TRBV4-1 and TRBJ1-4; no clear D gene. Germline loops: CDR1 MGHRA, CDR2 YSYEKL. The CDR3 loop spans 13 amino acids. V was shortened by 10 bases and J by 5 bases, with 14 bases between the two germline ends.

Regarding this clonotype: A much larger clonotype is one base distant, so this may be a read error. V usage is TRBV5-1 and J usage is TRBJ2-3, with 7 bases matching TRBD2. V trimming: 2 bases; J trimming: 5 bases; junction bases outside the gene matches: 11. Germline V gene lookup returns CDR1 SGHRS and CDR2 YFSETQ. CDR3 length: 16 amino acids. The chain's CDR3 is CASSLPLAGVGDTQYF. For the CDR3, the DNA is TGCGCCAGCAGCTTACCCCTCGCGGGAGTGGGAGATACGCAGTATTTT. The full variable domain, rest sourced from reference TRBV5-1 and TRBJ2-3, is KAGVTQTPRYLIKTRGQQVTLSCSPISGHRSVSWYQQTPGQGLQFLFEYFSETQRNKGNFPGRFSGRQFSNSRSEMNVSTLELGDSALYLCASSLPLAGVGDTQYFGPGTRLTVL.

In the case of this clonotype: This clone may be a read error of a much larger clone one base away. This chain links TRBV11-1 with TRBJ2-1, with 9 bases fitting TRBD2. The CDR3 loop spans 17 amino acids. Germline V gene data show CDR1 as SGHAT and CDR2 as FQDESV (reference sequence). The DNA for the CDR3 is TGTGCCAGCAGCTCCCCTCCTGGCGGGAGGGCCTTTAGTGAGCAGTCCTTC. It specifies CASSSPPGGRAFSEQSF. Drawing the rest from reference TRBV11-1 and TRBJ2-1, the complete variable domain is EAEVAQSPRYKITEKSQAVAFWCDPISGHATLYWYRQILGQGPELLVQFQDESVVDDSQLPKDRFSAERLKGVDSTLKIQPAELGDSAMYLCASSSPPGGRAFSEQSFGPGTRLTVL.

With regard to this clonotype: The conserved closing phenylalanine or tryptophan is absent in this CDR3, likely reflecting a read error. V and J are TRBV7-9 and TRBJ2-1; no definite D call. The CDR3 spans 13 residues. Germline V gene lookup returns CDR1 SEHNR and CDR2 FQNEAQ (reference sequence). This CDR3 reads CTSSLVSHNEQFS. In DNA form, the CDR3 reads TGTACCAGCAGCTTAGTAAGCCACAATGAGCAGTTCTCC.

Worth noting for this clonotype: Germline and junction disagree at one end, which may indicate a read error. The chain joins TRBV12-3 or TRBV12-4 to TRBJ2-5, with 7 bases that match TRBD2. CDR3 length: 15 amino acids. The CDR3 reads CASSLVASGRETQYF. The CDR3 DNA is TGTGCCAGCAGTTTAGTCGCCAGTGGGCGGGAGACGCAGTACTTC.

To note about this clonotype: Being one base from a much bigger clone, this may be a read error. The rearrangement uses TRBV7-9 and TRBJ2-1, with D perhaps TRBD2 (6 bases). CDR1 is SEHNR and CDR2 is FQNEAQ in the germline V gene (reference sequence). This CDR3 is built from 16 residues. Written as DNA, the CDR3 is TGTGTCAGCAGCTTATCCTCGGGAGACCCTTACAATGAGCAGTTCTTC. Its protein product is CVSSLSSGDPYNEQFF.

The chain combines TRBV12-3 or TRBV12-4 with TRBJ2-1, with 8 bases lining up with TRBD1. The CDR3 runs 13 residues. The trim removed 10 bases at V and 9 bases at J, leaving 11 bases unmatched. CDR3 nucleotides: TGTGCCACCCAGGGGGCCAAGGAGGGTGAGCAGTTCTTC. Protein: CATQGAKEGEQFF.

This chain connects TRBV29-1 to TRBJ2-7; perhaps D is TRBD1 or TRBD2 (5 bases each). This CDR3 comprises 12 residues. Germline V lookup: CDR1 SQVTM, CDR2 ANQGSEA. The V and J ends lost 6 bases and 7 bases respectively, with 16 bases between them. Here the CDR3 DNA reads TGCAGCGTACGGGACGTCGCGATGGAGCAGTACTTC. Its protein product is CSVRDVAMEQYF.

Comments on this clonotype: The germline gene is not matched at one end of the junction; a read error may be the cause. The chain carries TRBV4-3 and TRBJ2-7, with D perhaps matching TRBD1 (6 bases). There are 15 residues in the CDR3. Germline V gives CDR1 LGHNA, CDR2 YSLEER. CDR3 DNA: TGCGCCAGCAGCCAAGCTTGGTCAGGGGCCTATGAGCACTACTTC. Its translation is CASSQAWSGAYEHYF.

Notes on this clonotype: The germline gene is not matched at one end of the junction; a read error may be the cause. This chain links TRBV12-3 or TRBV12-4 with TRBJ2-4; the D gene is possibly TRBD1 (6 bases). The CDR3 length is 13 residues. This CDR3 is CASSLGAQNIQYF. The CDR3 DNA sequence: TGTGCCAGCAGTTTGGGGGCCCAAAACATCCAGTACTTC.

Many counts were recorded for this clonotype. The chain combines TRBV6-5 with TRBJ2-7; D is perhaps TRBD2 (5 bases). CDR1 and CDR2 (germline): MNHEY, SVGAGI. This CDR3 comprises 13 residues. V gave up 4 bases and J gave up 6 bases, with 13 bases separating them. The CDR3 DNA follows: TGTGCCAGCAGTTGGGCCACCCGGGGCGAGCAGTACTTC. Translated: CASSWATRGEQYF.

This clonotype was counted many times. The V and J genes are TRBV10-3 and TRBJ2-1; the match to TRBD2 covers 7 bases. The CDR3 is 13 residues long. Trimming removed 3 bases from V and 8 bases from J; junction bases left unmatched: 4. CDR1 is ENHRY and CDR2 is SYGVKD in the germline V gene. CDR3 in amino acids: CAISDVGGDEQFF. For the CDR3, the DNA is TGTGCCATCAGTGACGTGGGGGGGGATGAGCAGTTCTTC.

J is TRBJ2-1 and V is TRBV11-2; TRBD1 is a possible D gene (5 bases). Per the germline V gene, CDR1 is SGHAT and CDR2 is FQNNGV. Trimming removed 4 bases from V and 6 bases from J, with 19 bases in between. There are 16 residues in the CDR3. The CDR3 DNA sequence: TGTGCCAGCAGCTCGAATGGGGCTTGTGTGAGCAATGAGCAGTTCTTC. Translation: CASSSNGACVSNEQFF. Full variable domain (outside the CDR3, taken from reference TRBV11-2 and TRBJ2-1): EAGVAQSPRYKIIEKRQSVAFWCNPISGHATLYWYQQILGQGPKLLIQFQNNGVVDDSQLPKDRFSAERLKGVDSTLKIQPAKLEDSAVYLCASSSNGACVSNEQFFGPGTRLTVL.

Ten or more counts support this clonotype. This chain links TRBV6-1 with TRBJ2-3; TRBD2 matches at 8 bases. V lost 1 base, J lost 2 bases, and 5 bases stayed unmatched. The CDR3 runs to 16 residues. CDR1 is MNHNS, CDR2 SASEGT, per germline. The CDR3 here is CASSEVRGAHTDTQYF. As DNA, the CDR3 is TGTGCCAGCAGTGAAGTGCGGGGGGCGCACACAGATACGCAGTATTTT.

With regard to this clonotype: Germline is not matched at one junction end, which may reflect a read error. The chain employs TRBV10-3 and TRBJ2-3, with D unresolved. From germline, CDR1 is ENHRY and CDR2 SYGVKD. The CDR3 consists of 11 residues. CDR3 region: CAIMELDRQYF. The CDR3 DNA sequence: TGTGCCATCATGGAGCTGGATAGGCAGTATTTT.

Only one count was recorded for this clonotype. The CDR3 end shows no conserved phenylalanine or tryptophan, and so a read error is likely. The chain employs TRBV29-1 and TRBJ2-7; tentatively, D is TRBD2 (6 bases). The germline V and J ends were trimmed by 0 bases and 3 bases, with 15 bases remaining between them. Germline V gene sequence: CDR1 SQVTM, CDR2 ANQGSEA. The CDR3 extends over 15 amino acids. This CDR3 reads CSVEEEQDGGYEQYL. In nucleotides, the CDR3 is TGCAGCGTTGAAGAAGAACAGGACGGGGGCTACGAGCAGTACCTC.

V usage is TRBV5-6 and J usage is TRBJ2-3; tentatively, D is TRBD1 (6 bases). Germline lookup yields CDR1 SGHDT and CDR2 YYEEEE. The CDR3 spans 16 residues. Trimming stripped 3 bases from V and 1 base from J, with 15 bases between. The chain's CDR3 is CASSYQDRPCTDTQYF. CDR3 DNA: TGTGCCAGCAGCTACCAGGACAGACCTTGCACAGATACGCAGTATTTT.

This clonotype was observed many times. V is TRBV5-1 and J is TRBJ1-5; D possibly corresponds to TRBD1 (5 bases). Germline V lookup: CDR1 SGHRS, CDR2 YFSETQ. Trimming shortened V by 4 bases and J by 9 bases, and 14 bases separated the two germline ends. The CDR3 extends over 13 amino acids. The CDR3 DNA follows: TGCGCCAGCAGCCTGGGGGGGGAATGGCCCCAGCATTTT. Its translation: CASSLGGEWPQHF.

Points on this clonotype: This is likely a read error, given that the CDR3 carries no conserved phenylalanine or tryptophan at its end. The chain recombines TRBV24-1 with TRBJ2-2; D is tentatively TRBD1 or TRBD2 (5 bases each). The V end lost 3 bases, the J end lost 3 bases, and 10 bases lay between the germline ends. The CDR3 is 15 residues long. Looked up from germline, CDR1 is KGHDR and CDR2 is SFDVKD. CDR3 sequence: CATSDGSRDTGELFS. The CDR3 bases are TGTGCCACCAGTGATGGGAGCAGGGACACCGGGGAGCTGTTTTCT.